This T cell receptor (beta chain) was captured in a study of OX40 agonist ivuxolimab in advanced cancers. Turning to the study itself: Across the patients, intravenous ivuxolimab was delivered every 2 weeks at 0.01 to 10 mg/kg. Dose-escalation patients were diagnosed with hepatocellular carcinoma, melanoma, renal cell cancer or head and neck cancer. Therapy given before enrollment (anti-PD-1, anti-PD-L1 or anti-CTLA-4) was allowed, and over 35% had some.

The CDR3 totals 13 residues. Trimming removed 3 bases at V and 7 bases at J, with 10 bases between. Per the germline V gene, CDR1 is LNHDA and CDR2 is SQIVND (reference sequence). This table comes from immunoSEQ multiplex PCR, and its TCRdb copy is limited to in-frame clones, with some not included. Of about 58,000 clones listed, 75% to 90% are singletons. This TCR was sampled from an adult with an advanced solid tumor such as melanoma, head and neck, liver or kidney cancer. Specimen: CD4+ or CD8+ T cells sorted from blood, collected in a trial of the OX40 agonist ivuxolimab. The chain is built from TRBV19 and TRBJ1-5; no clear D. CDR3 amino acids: CASSILEGQPQHF. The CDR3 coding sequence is TGTGCCAGTAGTATTTTAGAAGGACAGCCCCAGCATTTT.